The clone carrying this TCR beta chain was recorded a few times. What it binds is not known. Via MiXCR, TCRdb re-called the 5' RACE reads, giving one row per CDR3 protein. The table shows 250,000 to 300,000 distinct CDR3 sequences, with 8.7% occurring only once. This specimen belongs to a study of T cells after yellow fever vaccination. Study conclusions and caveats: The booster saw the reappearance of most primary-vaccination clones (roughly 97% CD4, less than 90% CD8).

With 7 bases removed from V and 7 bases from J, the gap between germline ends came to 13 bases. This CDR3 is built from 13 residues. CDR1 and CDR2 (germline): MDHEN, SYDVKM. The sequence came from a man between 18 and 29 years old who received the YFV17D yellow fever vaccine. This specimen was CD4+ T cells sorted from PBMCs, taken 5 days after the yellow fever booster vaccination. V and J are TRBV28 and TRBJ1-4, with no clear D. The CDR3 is CASMGFVGEKLFF. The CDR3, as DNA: TGTGCCAGCATGGGCTTTGTAGGTGAAAAACTGTTTTTT.